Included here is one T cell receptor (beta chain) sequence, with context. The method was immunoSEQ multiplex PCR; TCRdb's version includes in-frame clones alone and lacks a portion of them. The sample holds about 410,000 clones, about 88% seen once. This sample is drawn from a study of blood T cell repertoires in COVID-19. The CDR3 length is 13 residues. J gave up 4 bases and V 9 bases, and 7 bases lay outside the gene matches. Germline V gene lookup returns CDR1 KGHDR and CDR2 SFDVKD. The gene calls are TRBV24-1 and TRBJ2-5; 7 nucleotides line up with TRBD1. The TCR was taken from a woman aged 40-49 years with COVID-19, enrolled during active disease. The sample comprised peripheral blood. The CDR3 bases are TGTGCCACCGCCGAGACAGGGTTAGAGACCCAGTACTTC. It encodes CATAETGLETQYF.